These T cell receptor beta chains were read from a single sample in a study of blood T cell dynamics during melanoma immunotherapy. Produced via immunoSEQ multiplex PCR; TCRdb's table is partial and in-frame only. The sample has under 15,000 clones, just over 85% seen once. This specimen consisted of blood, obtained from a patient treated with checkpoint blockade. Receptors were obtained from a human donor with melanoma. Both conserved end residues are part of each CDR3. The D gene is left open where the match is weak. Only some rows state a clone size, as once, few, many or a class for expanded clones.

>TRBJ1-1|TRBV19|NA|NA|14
CASSIALRGTEAFF
TGTGCCAGTAGTATAGCCCTCAGGGGCACTGAAGCTTTCTTT
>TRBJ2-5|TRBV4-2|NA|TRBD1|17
CASSQNSPGQGRETQYF
TGTGCCAGCAGCCAAAATTCACCGGGACAGGGGAGGGAGACCCAGTACTTC
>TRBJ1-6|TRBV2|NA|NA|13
CASSDQGISPLHF
TGTGCCAGCAGTGACCAGGGCATTTCACCCCTCCACTTT
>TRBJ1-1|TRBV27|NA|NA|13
CATSRQENTEAFF
TGTGCCACCAGCCGACAGGAAAACACTGAAGCTTTCTTT
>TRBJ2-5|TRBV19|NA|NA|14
CASSSQTVQETQYF
TGTGCCAGTAGTTCCCAGACAGTCCAAGAGACCCAGTACTTC
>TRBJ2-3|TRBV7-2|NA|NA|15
CASSLSSLKTDTQYF
TGTGCCAGCAGCCTTAGTAGTCTTAAGACAGATACGCAGTATTTT
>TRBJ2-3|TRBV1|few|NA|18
CTSSQPGTSGRGQSTQYF
TGCACCAGCAGCCAACCCGGGACTAGCGGGAGGGGACAAAGTACGCAGTATTTT
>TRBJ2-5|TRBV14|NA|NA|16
CASSHRGAVPGETQYF
TGTGCCAGCAGCCACAGGGGCGCGGTGCCGGGTGAGACCCAGTACTTC
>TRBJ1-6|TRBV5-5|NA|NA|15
CASSFPGSYNSPLHF
TGTGCCAGCAGCTTCCCGGGTTCCTATAATTCACCCCTCCACTTT
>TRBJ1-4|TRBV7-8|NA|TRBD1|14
CASSIQGGQEKLFF
TGTGCCAGCAGCATTCAGGGGGGGCAGGAAAAACTGTTTTTT
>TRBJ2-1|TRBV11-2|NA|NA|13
CASQEGSYNEQFF
TGTGCCAGCCAGGAGGGCAGTTACAATGAGCAGTTCTTC
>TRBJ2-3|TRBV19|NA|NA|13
CASRPTDTDTQYF
TGTGCCAGTAGGCCGACAGACACAGATACGCAGTATTTT
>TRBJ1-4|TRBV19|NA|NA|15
CASSIFGQVTEELFF
TGTGCCAGTAGTATATTCGGGCAGGTCACGGAGGAACTGTTTTTT
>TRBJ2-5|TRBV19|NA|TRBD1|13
CASSRDRGETQYF
TGTGCCAGTAGTAGGGACAGGGGAGAGACCCAGTACTTC
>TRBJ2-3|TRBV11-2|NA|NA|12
CASLSATDTQYF
TGTGCCAGCCTAAGTGCCACAGATACGCAGTATTTT
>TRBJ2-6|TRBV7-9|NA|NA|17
CASSPTSTHLGANVLTF
TGTGCCAGCAGCCCGACCTCGACCCACCTTGGAGCCAACGTCCTGACTTTC
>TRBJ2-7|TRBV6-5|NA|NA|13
CASRLTDAYEQYF
TGTGCCAGCAGGCTGACGGATGCCTACGAGCAGTACTTC
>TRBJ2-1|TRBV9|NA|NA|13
CASSVALHNEQFF
TGTGCCAGCAGCGTAGCTCTACACAATGAGCAGTTCTTC
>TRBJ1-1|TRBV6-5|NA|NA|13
CASSDRRNTEAFF
TGTGCCAGCAGCGACAGGCGGAACACTGAAGCTTTCTTT
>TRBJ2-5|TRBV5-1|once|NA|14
CASSLGSGQETQYF
TGCGCCAGCAGCTTGGGATCAGGCCAAGAGACCCAGTACTTC
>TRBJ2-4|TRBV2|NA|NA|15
CASSETTLAKNIQYF
TGTGCCAGCAGTGAAACTACCCTAGCCAAAAACATTCAGTACTTC
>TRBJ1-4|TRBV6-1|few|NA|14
CASSETGRGEKLFF
TGTGCCAGCAGTGAAACAGGGCGCGGTGAAAAACTGTTTTTT
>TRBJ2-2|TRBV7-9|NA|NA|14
CASSSDGNTGELFF
TGTGCCAGCAGCTCGGACGGGAACACCGGGGAGCTGTTTTTT
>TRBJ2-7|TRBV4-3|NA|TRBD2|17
CASSQGYSGRGSYEQYF
TGCGCCAGCAGCCAGGGTTATAGCGGGAGGGGGTCCTACGAGCAGTACTTC
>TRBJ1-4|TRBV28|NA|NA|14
CASSFFQGKEKLFF
TGTGCCAGCAGTTTTTTTCAGGGCAAAGAAAAACTGTTTTTT
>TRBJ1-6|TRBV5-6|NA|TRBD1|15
CASSNRDRYNSPLHF
TGTGCCAGCAGCAACCGGGACAGATACAATTCACCCCTCCACTTT
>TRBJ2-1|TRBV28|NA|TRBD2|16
CASSHRVAGGNNEQFF
TGTGCCAGCAGCCACAGGGTAGCGGGAGGCAACAATGAGCAGTTCTTC
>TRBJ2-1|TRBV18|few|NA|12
CASSPTSNEQFF
TGTGCCAGCTCTCCAACTAGCAATGAGCAGTTCTTC
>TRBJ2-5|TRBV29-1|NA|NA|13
CSVERGLRETQYF
TGCAGCGTTGAACGGGGTCTTAGGGAGACCCAGTACTTC
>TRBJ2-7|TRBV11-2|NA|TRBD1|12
CASSLTGVEQYF
TGTGCCAGCAGCCTTACAGGGGTCGAGCAGTACTTC
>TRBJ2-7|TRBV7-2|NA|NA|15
CASSLSSRSSYEQYF
TGTGCCAGCAGCTTATCTAGCAGGAGCTCCTACGAGCAGTACTTC
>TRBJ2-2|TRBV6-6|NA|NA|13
CASIKTEVGELFF
TGTGCCAGCATCAAAACGGAGGTCGGGGAGCTGTTTTTT
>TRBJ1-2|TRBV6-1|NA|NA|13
CASSMRNSAGYTF
TGTGCCAGCAGTATGAGGAACTCCGCTGGCTACACCTTC
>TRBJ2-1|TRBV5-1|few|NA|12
CASSLETGREFF
TGCGCCAGCAGCTTGGAGACAGGGAGGGAGTTCTTC
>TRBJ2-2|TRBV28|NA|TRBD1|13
CASRRTGRGELFF
TGTGCCAGCAGACGGACAGGTCGTGGGGAGCTGTTTTTT
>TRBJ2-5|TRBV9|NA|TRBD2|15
CASSVGSGSGETQYF
TGTGCCAGCAGCGTAGGTAGCGGGAGTGGGGAGACCCAGTACTTC
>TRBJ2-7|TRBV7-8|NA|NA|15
CASSLVPTGTDEQYF
TGTGCCAGCAGCTTAGTCCCAACGGGGACGGACGAGCAGTACTTC
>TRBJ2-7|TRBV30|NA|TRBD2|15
CAWSVGRGVRYEQYF
TGTGCCTGGAGTGTAGGGCGGGGGGTGCGCTACGAGCAGTACTTC
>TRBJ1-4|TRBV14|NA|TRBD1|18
CASSPRGRQGGTNEKLFF
TGTGCCAGCAGCCCAAGGGGGCGACAGGGAGGGACTAATGAAAAACTGTTTTTT
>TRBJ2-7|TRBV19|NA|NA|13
CASSSYPGYEQYF
TGTGCCAGTAGTAGCTACCCCGGCTACGAGCAGTACTTC
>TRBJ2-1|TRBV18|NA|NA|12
CASSPGYNEQFF
TGTGCCAGCTCACCAGGTTACAATGAGCAGTTCTTC
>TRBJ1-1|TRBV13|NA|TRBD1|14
CASSIDRGRTEAFF
TGTGCCAGCAGCATCGACAGGGGTAGAACTGAAGCTTTCTTT
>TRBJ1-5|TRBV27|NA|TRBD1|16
CASSLTGEIKNQPQHF
TGTGCCAGCAGTTTAACAGGGGAAATAAAGAATCAGCCCCAGCATTTT
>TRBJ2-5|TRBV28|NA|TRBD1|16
CASSLNGQGALETQYF
TGTGCCAGCAGTTTAAACGGGCAGGGGGCATTAGAGACCCAGTACTTC
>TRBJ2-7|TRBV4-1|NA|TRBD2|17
CASSQDQGGVFIYEQYF
TGCGCCAGCAGCCAAGATCAGGGAGGGGTTTTCATCTACGAGCAGTACTTC
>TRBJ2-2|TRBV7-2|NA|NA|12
CASSPGARELFF
TGTGCCAGCAGCCCCGGAGCCCGGGAGCTGTTTTTT
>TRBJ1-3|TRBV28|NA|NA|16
CASSFSFSSSGNTIYF
TGTGCCAGCAGTTTTTCTTTTTCCAGCTCTGGAAACACCATATATTTT
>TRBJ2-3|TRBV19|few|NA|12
CASRVSGDTQYF
TGTGCCAGTAGGGTTAGCGGAGATACGCAGTATTTT
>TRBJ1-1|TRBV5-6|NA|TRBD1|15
CASRYRGRMNTEAFF
TGTGCCAGCAGGTACAGGGGGCGTATGAACACTGAAGCTTTCTTT
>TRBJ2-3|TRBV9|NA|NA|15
CASSPGGREGDTQYF
TGTGCCAGCAGCCCAGGAGGGCGGGAAGGGGATACGCAGTATTTT
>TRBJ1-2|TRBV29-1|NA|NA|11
CSVERGRGYTF
TGCAGCGTTGAAAGAGGAAGAGGCTACACCTTC
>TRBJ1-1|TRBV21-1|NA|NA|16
CASTLDRGHMNTEAFF
TGTGCCAGCACCCTAGACAGGGGGCACATGAACACTGAAGCTTTCTTT
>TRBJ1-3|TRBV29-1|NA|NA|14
CSVEGDPSGNTIYF
TGCAGCGTTGAAGGGGATCCATCTGGAAACACCATATATTTT
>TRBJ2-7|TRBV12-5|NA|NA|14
CASSAGIGSYEQYF
TGTGCTAGCTCAGCAGGGATAGGGTCCTACGAGCAGTACTTC
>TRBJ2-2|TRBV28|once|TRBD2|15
CASGGLAVNTGELFF
TGTGCCAGCGGTGGACTAGCAGTTAACACCGGGGAGCTGTTTTTT